The 28 T cell receptor beta chains below were found in one sample sequenced in a study of identical twins. TCRdb reprocessed the 5' RACE reads with MiXCR, giving one entry per CDR3 protein. The sample lists 350,000 to 450,000 distinct CDR3 sequences; 15% to 20% were seen once. The sample comprised naive T cells sorted from blood. These receptors were obtained from a man aged 50-59 years in good health.

The gene calls are TRBV6-5 and TRBJ1-6; D call uncertain. Trimming left V 0 bases short and J 9 bases short, with 3 bases between. CDR1 is MNHEY, CDR2 SVGAGI, per germline. There are 12 residues in the CDR3. The DNA for the CDR3 is TGTGCCAGCAGTTACTCCGGTTCACCCCTCCACTTT. Its translation: CASSYSGSPLHF.

The sample holds many counts of this clonotype. This chain connects TRBV7-2 to TRBJ2-7; tentative D call: TRBD2 (5 bases). The CDR3 covers 12 residues. CDR1 is SGHTA and CDR2 is FQGNSA in the germline V gene. V dropped 7 bases and J dropped 1 base, with 8 bases sitting between them. DNA for the CDR3: TGTGCCAGCACCCCGGGGTCCTACGAGCAGTACTTC. This encodes CASTPGSYEQYF.

The rearrangement links TRBV4-2 to TRBJ1-3; D remains ambiguous. V was shortened by 0 bases and J by 3 bases, with 9 bases between the two germline ends. The CDR3 runs 15 residues. Germline V CDR1 and CDR2: LGHNA, YNFKEQ. CDR3 region: CASSQDHRLGNTIYF. The CDR3 nucleotides are TGTGCCAGCAGCCAAGATCATCGCCTTGGAAACACCATATATTTT.

The CDR3: CSVVGLAEQYF. CDR3 coding DNA: TGCAGCGTTGTGGGTTTAGCCGAGCAGTACTTC. The chain carries TRBV29-1 and TRBJ2-7; D call uncertain. Trimming removed 4 bases at V and 6 bases at J, with 10 bases between. In germline, CDR1 is SQVTM, CDR2 ANQGSEA. The CDR3 extends over 11 amino acids.

This clonotype was detected only a few times. The CDR3 region has the DNA TGTGCCAGCAGCTTAAATTCTAACTCTGGAAACACCATATATTTT. It is translated as CASSLNSNSGNTIYF. The V and J genes are TRBV7-2 and TRBJ1-3; D ambiguous. This CDR3 has 15 residues. V shed 2 bases and J shed 0 bases, with 8 bases lying between them. Germline V gives CDR1 SGHTA, CDR2 FQGNSA. Full variable domain (missing parts from reference TRBV7-2 and TRBJ1-3): GAGVSQSPSNKVTEKGKDVELRCDPISGHTALYWYRQSLGQGLEFLIYFQGNSAPDKSGLPSDRFSAERTGGSVSTLTIQRTQQEDSAVYLCASSLNSNSGNTIYFGEGSWLTVV.

This clonotype showed up just a few times. DNA for the CDR3: TGCGCCAGCAGCTTGGCGGTGACTAGCGTCCGCAATGAGCAGTTCTTC. Translated, it gives CASSLAVTSVRNEQFF. This rearrangement joins TRBV5-1 to TRBJ2-1; 8 bases fit TRBD2. V lost 0 bases and J lost 6; bases outside the gene matches: 8. The CDR3 length is 16 residues. The V gene's germline CDR1 is SGHRS and CDR2 YFSETQ.

The sample holds a few counts of this clonotype. The chain uses TRBV2 and TRBJ2-1; D call uncertain. Trimming cost V 6 bases and J 6 bases, with 9 bases left between them. The CDR3 is made up of 12 amino acids. Germline CDR1 and CDR2: SNHLY and FYNNEI. The CDR3 nucleotides are TGTGCCAGCAGATCTAGTCCCAATGAGCAGTTCTTC. It translates to CASRSSPNEQFF.

The chain has TRBV9 and TRBJ2-7; D not resolved. V dropped 2 bases and J dropped 5 bases, with 11 bases sitting between them. The CDR3 spans 13 residues. The germline V gene encodes CDR1 SGDLS and CDR2 YYNGEE. The CDR3 region is CASSVSPMHEQYF. In DNA form, the CDR3 reads TGTGCCAGCAGCGTGAGCCCCATGCACGAGCAGTACTTC.

This clonotype showed up just a few times. The V and J genes are TRBV6-1 and TRBJ1-6; D uncertain. In germline, CDR1 is MNHNS, CDR2 SASEGT. This CDR3 has 14 residues. With 5 bases removed from V and 5 bases from J, the gap between germline ends came to 10 bases. CDR3 DNA sequence: TGTGCCAGCAGTATGGACGGAAATAATTCACCCCTCCACTTT. Translation: CASSMDGNNSPLHF.

The chain is built from TRBV10-3 and TRBJ2-1, with D uncertain. This CDR3 has 12 amino acids. Trimming removed 6 bases from V and 6 bases from J, with 9 bases in between. Germline CDR1 and CDR2: ENHRY and SYGVKD. The CDR3 spells CAIRRQTNEQFF. CDR3 DNA: TGTGCCATCAGGCGTCAGACCAATGAGCAGTTCTTC.

Notes on this clonotype: Being one base from a much bigger clone, this may be a read error. The gene calls are TRBV28 and TRBJ1-2; the D is unclear. The CDR3 has 12 residues. In germline, CDR1 is MDHEN, CDR2 SYDVKM. This CDR3 reads CASSLTRYGYPF. For the CDR3, the DNA is TGTGCCAGCAGTCTTACGCGCTATGGCTACCCCTTC.

On this clonotype itself: The junction departs from germline at one end; a sequencing error may be responsible. The chain is built from TRBV20-1 and TRBJ1-4, with D hard to call. CDR3 length equals 13 residues. Germline values: CDR1 DFQATT, CDR2 SNEGSKA (reference sequence). In DNA, the CDR3 is TGCAGTGCTAGGGGAAACGCTAAGGAAAAACTGTTTTTT. It specifies CSARGNAKEKLFF.

V usage is TRBV29-1 and J usage is TRBJ2-3; TRBD2 matches at 9 bases. V lost 1 base, J lost 2 bases, and 4 bases stayed unmatched. The CDR3 is made up of 15 amino acids. Germline V CDR1 and CDR2: SQVTM, ANQGSEA. Here the CDR3 DNA reads TGCAGCGTTGAAGCTAGCGGGGTAGCCACAGATACGCAGTATTTT. Its translation is CSVEASGVATDTQYF.

This clonotype was seen a handful of times. The chain employs TRBV24-1 and TRBJ2-2; D call uncertain. The CDR3 covers 13 residues. The germline V and J ends were trimmed by 0 bases and 6 bases, with 4 bases remaining between them. Germline values: CDR1 KGHDR, CDR2 SFDVKD. The CDR3 nucleotides read TGTGCCACCAGTGATTTGCCCCCCGGGGAGCTGTTTTTT. The encoded protein is CATSDLPPGELFF.

This clonotype occurred many times. This chain uses TRBV15 with TRBJ2-7, with 7 nucleotides matching TRBD1. This CDR3 spans 18 amino acids. Unmatched junction bases numbered 14, after V lost 2 bases and J lost 1 base. CDR1 LNHNV and CDR2 YYDKDF come from the germline V gene (reference sequence). As DNA, the CDR3 is TGTGCCACCAGCAGACTCCGAACTGACAGGGCCCCTTCCTACGAGCAGTACTTC. This translates into CATSRLRTDRAPSYEQYF.

This clonotype was counted a few times. The V gene is TRBV28, the J gene TRBJ2-1, with D unclear. Trimming shortened V by 8 bases and J by 4 bases, and 15 bases separated the two germline ends. The CDR3 is made up of 14 amino acids. The germline V gene has CDR1 MDHEN and CDR2 SYDVKM. CDR3 loop: CASHLSVAYNEQFF. CDR3 DNA sequence: TGTGCCAGCCATCTGTCAGTAGCTTACAATGAGCAGTTCTTC.

This chain connects TRBV10-2 to TRBJ2-5; D is unresolved. Per the germline V gene, CDR1 is WSHSY and CDR2 is SAAADI. The CDR3 is 14 residues long. V gave up 6 bases and J gave up 8 bases, with 19 bases separating them. CDR3 nucleotides: TGCGCCAGCAGAGTTGACAAAGCTATGGCCACCCAGTACTTC. Protein product: CASRVDKAMATQYF.

The table lists this clonotype with many counts. This chain connects TRBV7-9 to TRBJ1-1, with D maybe TRBD1 (6 bases). This CDR3 spans 14 amino acids. V lost 1 base and J 4 bases, leaving 10 bases between the germline ends. The V gene's germline CDR1 is SEHNR and CDR2 FQNEAQ (reference sequence). The CDR3 is CASSLVGGLTEAFF. In nucleotides, the CDR3 is TGTGCCAGCAGCTTAGTTGGGGGGCTCACTGAAGCTTTCTTT.

V is TRBV5-1 and J is TRBJ2-3; D might be TRBD1 or TRBD2, each matching 5 bases. This CDR3 region has 17 residues. The germline gives CDR1 SGHRS, CDR2 YFSETQ. With 5 bases removed from V and 0 bases from J, the gap between germline ends came to 19 bases. The CDR3 bases are TGCGCCAGCAGAACAGGAGGTACTAGGGCGAGCACAGATACGCAGTATTTT. It encodes CASRTGGTRASTDTQYF.

This clonotype was seen only a few times. This chain joins TRBV6-1 and TRBJ1-3; D gene unclear. The V and J ends lost 6 bases and 1 base respectively, with 19 bases between them. The CDR3 length is 17 residues. Looked up from germline, CDR1 is MNHNS and CDR2 is SASEGT. The CDR3 loop reads CASSSPRGGSSGNTIYF. The CDR3 nucleotides are TGTGCCAGCAGCTCTCCCAGAGGAGGGTCTTCTGGAAACACCATATATTTT.

This chain joins TRBV4-3 and TRBJ1-1; D unresolved. Trimming removed 4 bases from V and 4 bases from J, with 19 bases in between. The CDR3 spans 16 residues. The germline V gene has CDR1 LGHNA and CDR2 YSLEER. The chain's CDR3 is CASSPSQGIGPTEAFF. DNA of the CDR3: TGCGCCAGCAGCCCCTCGCAAGGGATTGGTCCCACTGAAGCTTTCTTT.

This clonotype appeared many times. The V and J genes are TRBV7-2 and TRBJ2-2; D ambiguous. The CDR3 loop spans 15 amino acids. Germline CDR1 reads SGHTA; CDR2 reads FQGNSA. Trimming stripped 8 bases from V and 8 bases from J, with 21 bases between. The CDR3 nucleotides are TGTGCCAGCGGAACTCGGGCAGGCGCTCGGGGGGAGCTGTTTTTT. Residues: CASGTRAGARGELFF.

This clonotype was observed a few times. The rearrangement links TRBV5-1 to TRBJ1-1; 8 nucleotides align to TRBD1. Germline V CDR1 and CDR2: SGHRS, YFSETQ. V gave up 5 bases and J gave up 2 bases; unmatched junction bases: 5. The length of the CDR3 is 14 residues. CDR3 amino acids: CASSETGANTEAFF. CDR3 DNA: TGCGCCAGCAGTGAGACAGGGGCTAACACTGAAGCTTTCTTT.

The chain joins TRBV6-2 or TRBV6-3 to TRBJ2-2; the match to TRBD1 covers 8 bases. Looked up from germline, CDR1 is MNHEY and CDR2 is SVGEGT. The ends lost 8 bases at V and 3 bases at J; junction bases unmatched: 14. The CDR3 is 17 amino acids. The CDR3 loop reads CASGRPNWTGYTGELFF. The CDR3 DNA is TGTGCCAGCGGGAGGCCAAATTGGACAGGGTACACCGGGGAGCTGTTTTTT.

As DNA, the CDR3 is TGCAGTGCTAGACCCGGGACAGAGTACGAGCAGTACTTC. It specifies CSARPGTEYEQYF. The chain joins TRBV20-1 to TRBJ2-7; 7 bases map to TRBD1. The CDR3 has 13 residues. V gave up 2 bases and J gave up 4 bases; unmatched junction bases: 5. In germline, CDR1 is DFQATT, CDR2 SNEGSKA (reference sequence).

This clonotype was detected ten times or more. This chain links TRBV20-1 with TRBJ2-1; 8 bases match TRBD2. Germline CDR1 DFQATT, CDR2 SNEGSKA (reference sequence). After removal of 5 bases from V and 7 bases from J, the junction contained 13 bases not matched to a gene. This CDR3 has 15 amino acids. The CDR3 is CSAGKGTSGPNEQFF. The CDR3 coding sequence is TGCAGTGCTGGAAAAGGAACTAGCGGACCTAATGAGCAGTTCTTC.

The V and J genes are TRBV20-1 and TRBJ1-5, with TRBD1 identical over 8 bases. V was pared by 6 bases and J by 12 bases, with 10 bases of the junction left unmatched. CDR1 is DFQATT and CDR2 is SNEGSKA in the germline V gene (reference sequence). The CDR3 has 12 residues. The CDR3 DNA sequence: TGCAGTGCGCAGGACAGGGAAAGATTCCAGCATTTT. Its protein is CSAQDRERFQHF.

The sample holds a few counts of this clonotype. CDR3 in amino acids: CSAPGQFYSNTEAFF. CDR3 nucleotides: TGCAGTGCTCCCGGACAGTTTTACTCGAACACTGAAGCTTTCTTT. The chain couples TRBV20-1 to TRBJ1-1; TRBD1 is a possible D gene (6 bases). The CDR3 has 15 residues. The V end was cut by 5 bases, the J end by 1 base, with 17 bases between. CDR1 is DFQATT and CDR2 is SNEGSKA in the germline V gene (reference sequence).